This T cell receptor beta chain is from a study of T cells in localized non-small cell lung cancer. Whole-study findings and limits: Uninvolved adjacent lung had higher T cell clonality than tumor and all other tissues. Appearing in adjacent lung were a median 57 of the top 100 tumor clones.

This CDR3 region has 13 residues. Trimming pared 6 bases from V and 1 base from J, leaving 9 bases between. With respect to this clone: The antigen is not known.

Sequencing used immunoSEQ multiplex PCR; TCRdb keeps in-frame clones, though not all of them. The sample carries more than 2,500 clones, just under 30% recorded once. The source was lung tumor tissue, collected before any cancer treatment. This chain uses TRBV23-1 with TRBJ1-1, with a tentative D call TRBD1 (5 bases). TRBV23-1 is identified as an open reading frame with a role that is uncertain. This receptor was obtained from a woman aged 40-69 years with stage III lung adenocarcinoma. The CDR3 spells CASSSDRNTEAFF. CDR3 sequence (DNA): TGCGCCAGCAGCTCCGACAGGAACACTGAAGCTTTCTTT.